This entry describes one T cell receptor (beta chain). What it binds is not known. The data derive from a study of OX40 agonist ivuxolimab in advanced cancers. Across the whole study: Ivuxolimab was delivered to patients intravenously every 2 weeks at doses spanning 0.01 to 10 mg/kg. Checkpoint inhibitors had been given previously to roughly 40% of patients.

Study-wide findings and caveats: Patients who responded partially at 0.1-3.0 mg/kg showed clonal expansion ranking among the lowest. Clones of CD4+ and CD8+ blood T cells grew by week 6 at doses of 0.1 to 3.0 mg/kg.

Germline V gene lookup returns CDR1 SGHTS and CDR2 YDEGEE. V was pared by 1 base and J by 4 bases, with 11 bases between. The CDR3 is 14 amino acids. The repertoire was sequenced with immunoSEQ multiplex PCR; TCRdb's copy has only in-frame clones and lacks some. The sample records 50,000 to 75,000 clones, 82% being singletons. The sequences come from CD4+ or CD8+ T cells sorted from blood, collected in a trial of the OX40 agonist ivuxolimab. The V and J genes are TRBV5-8 and TRBJ2-5; the D is unclear. The sequence was collected from an adult with an advanced solid tumor such as melanoma, head and neck, liver or kidney cancer. This chain's CDR3 is CASSLIATPETQYF. In DNA form, the CDR3 reads TGTGCCAGCAGCTTGATTGCCACCCCAGAGACCCAGTACTTC.